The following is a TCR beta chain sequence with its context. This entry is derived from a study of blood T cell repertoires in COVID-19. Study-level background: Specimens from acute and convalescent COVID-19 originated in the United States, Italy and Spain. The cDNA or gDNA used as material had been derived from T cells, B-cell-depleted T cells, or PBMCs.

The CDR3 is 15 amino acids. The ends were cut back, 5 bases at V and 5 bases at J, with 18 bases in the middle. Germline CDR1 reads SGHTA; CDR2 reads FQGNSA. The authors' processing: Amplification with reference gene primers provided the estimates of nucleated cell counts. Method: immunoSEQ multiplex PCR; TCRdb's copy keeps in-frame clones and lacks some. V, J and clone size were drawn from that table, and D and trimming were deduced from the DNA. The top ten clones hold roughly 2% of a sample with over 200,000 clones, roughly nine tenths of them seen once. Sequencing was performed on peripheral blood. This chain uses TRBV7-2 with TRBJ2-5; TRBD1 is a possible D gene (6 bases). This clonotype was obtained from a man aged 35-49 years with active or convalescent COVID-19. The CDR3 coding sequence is TGTGCCAGCAGCAGCCAGTCCAGGGGCGGCGAGACCCAGTACTTC. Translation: CASSSQSRGGETQYF. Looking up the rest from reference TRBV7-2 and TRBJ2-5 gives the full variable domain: GAGVSQSPSNKVTEKGKDVELRCDPISGHTALYWYRQSLGQGLEFLIYFQGNSAPDKSGLPSDRFSAERTGGSVSTLTIQRTQQEDSAVYLCASSSQSRGGETQYFGPGTRLLVL.